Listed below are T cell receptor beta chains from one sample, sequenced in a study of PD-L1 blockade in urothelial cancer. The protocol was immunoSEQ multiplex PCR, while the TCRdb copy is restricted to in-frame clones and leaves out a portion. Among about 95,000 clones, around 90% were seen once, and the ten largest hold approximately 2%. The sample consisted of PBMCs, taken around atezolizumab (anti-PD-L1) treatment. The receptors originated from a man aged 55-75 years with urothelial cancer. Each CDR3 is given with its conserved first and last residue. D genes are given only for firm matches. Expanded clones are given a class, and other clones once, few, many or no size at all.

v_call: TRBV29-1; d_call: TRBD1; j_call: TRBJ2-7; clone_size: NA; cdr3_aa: CSVEGQGGYEQYF; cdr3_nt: TGCAGCGTAGAGGGACAGGGTGGTTACGAGCAGTACTTC
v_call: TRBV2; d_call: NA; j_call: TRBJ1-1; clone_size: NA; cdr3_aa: CASSARDWAFF; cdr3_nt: TGTGCCAGCAGTGCACGGGACTGGGCTTTCTTT
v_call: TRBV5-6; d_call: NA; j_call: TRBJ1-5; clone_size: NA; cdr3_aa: CASSREGGNQPQHF; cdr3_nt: TGTGCCAGCAGCCGGGAGGGTGGCAATCAGCCCCAGCATTTT
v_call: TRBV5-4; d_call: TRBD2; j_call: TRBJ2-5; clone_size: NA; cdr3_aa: CASSQGLRVETQYF; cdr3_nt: TGTGCCAGCAGTCAGGGACTACGGGTGGAGACCCAGTACTTC
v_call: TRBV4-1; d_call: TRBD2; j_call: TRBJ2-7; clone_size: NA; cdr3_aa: CASSPLAVGPYEQYF; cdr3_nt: TGCGCCAGCAGTCCACTAGCGGTTGGCCCCTACGAGCAGTACTTC
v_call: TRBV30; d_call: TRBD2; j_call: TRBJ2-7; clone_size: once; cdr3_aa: CAWSAKFLAGIYEQYF; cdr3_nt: TGTGCCTGGAGCGCTAAATTCCTAGCGGGGATCTACGAGCAGTACTTC
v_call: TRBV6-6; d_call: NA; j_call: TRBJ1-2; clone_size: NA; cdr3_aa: CASSTWDMIYGYTF; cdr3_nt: TGTGCCAGTTCAACATGGGACATGATCTATGGCTACACCTTC
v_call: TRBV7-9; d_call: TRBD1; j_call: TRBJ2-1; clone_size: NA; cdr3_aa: CASSDRDRGSNEQFF; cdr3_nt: TGTGCCAGCAGCGACCGGGACAGGGGGAGTAATGAGCAGTTCTTC
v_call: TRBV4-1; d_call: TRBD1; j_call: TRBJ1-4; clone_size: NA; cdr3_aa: CASSPKRGTGLATNEKLFF; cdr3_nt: TGCGCCAGCAGCCCAAAGCGTGGGACAGGCTTGGCAACTAATGAAAAACTGTTTTTT
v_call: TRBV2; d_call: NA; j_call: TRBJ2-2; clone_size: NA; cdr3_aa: CASMGAQYFGELFF; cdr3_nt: TGTGCCAGCATGGGGGCACAATACTTCGGGGAGCTGTTTTTT
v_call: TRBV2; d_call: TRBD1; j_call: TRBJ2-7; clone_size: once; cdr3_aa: CASSGLGTGTSYEQYF; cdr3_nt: TGTGCCAGCAGTGGACTAGGGACAGGGACCTCCTACGAGCAGTACTTC
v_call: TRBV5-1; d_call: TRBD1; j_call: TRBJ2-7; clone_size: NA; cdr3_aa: CASSPGQGGSYEQYF; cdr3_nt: TGCGCCAGCAGTCCGGGACAGGGGGGATCCTACGAGCAGTACTTC
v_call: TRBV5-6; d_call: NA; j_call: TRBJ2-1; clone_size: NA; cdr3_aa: CASSFLGAEGDNEQFF; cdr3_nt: TGTGCCAGCAGCTTCTTAGGGGCAGAGGGGGACAATGAGCAGTTCTTC
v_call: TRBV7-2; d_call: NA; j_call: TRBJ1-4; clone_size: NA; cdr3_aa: CASSLVEGATNEKLFF; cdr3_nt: TGTGCCAGCAGCTTAGTCGAGGGTGCAACTAATGAAAAACTGTTTTTT
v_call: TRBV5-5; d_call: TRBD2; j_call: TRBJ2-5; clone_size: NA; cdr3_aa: CASSYLAAQETQYF; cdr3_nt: TGTGCCAGCAGCTACCTAGCGGCCCAAGAGACCCAGTACTTC
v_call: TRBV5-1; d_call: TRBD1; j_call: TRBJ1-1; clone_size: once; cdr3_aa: CASSSSGGEAFF; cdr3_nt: TGCGCCAGCAGCTCTTCAGGGGGCGAAGCTTTCTTT
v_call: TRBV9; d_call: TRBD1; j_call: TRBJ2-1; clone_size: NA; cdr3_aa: CASSPRDRGVDPYNEQFF; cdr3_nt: TGTGCCAGCAGCCCCAGAGACAGGGGTGTTGACCCCTACAATGAGCAGTTCTTC
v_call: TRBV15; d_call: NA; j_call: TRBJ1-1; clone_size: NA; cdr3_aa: CATSRDLGGTEAFF; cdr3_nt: TGTGCCACCAGCAGAGATTTAGGAGGTACTGAAGCTTTCTTT
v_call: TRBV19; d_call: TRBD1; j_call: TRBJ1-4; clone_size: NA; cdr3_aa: CASSIRTGGEKLFF; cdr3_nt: TGTGCCAGTAGTATTCGAACAGGGGGGGAAAAACTGTTTTTT
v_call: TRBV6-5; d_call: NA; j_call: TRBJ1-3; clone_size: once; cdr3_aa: CASKPGGGRGNTIYF; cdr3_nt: TGTGCCAGCAAACCCGGGGGGGGCCGGGGAAACACCATATATTTT
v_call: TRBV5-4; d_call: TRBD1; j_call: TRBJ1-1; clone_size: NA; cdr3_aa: CASSRRGQGNTEAFF; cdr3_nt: TGTGCCAGCAGCCGCCGAGGACAGGGGAACACTGAAGCTTTCTTT
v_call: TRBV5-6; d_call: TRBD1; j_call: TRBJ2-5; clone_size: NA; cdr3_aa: CASSRRTGGAETQYF; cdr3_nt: TGTGCCAGCAGCCGTAGGACAGGAGGAGCTGAGACCCAGTACTTC
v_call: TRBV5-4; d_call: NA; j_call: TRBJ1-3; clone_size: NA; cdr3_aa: CASSLPTGGPSGNTIYF; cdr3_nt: TGTGCCAGCAGCTTACCGACAGGAGGCCCCTCTGGAAACACCATATATTTT
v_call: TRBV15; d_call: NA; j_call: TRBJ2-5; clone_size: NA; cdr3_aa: CATSRGRLGEETQYF; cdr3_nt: TGTGCCACCAGCAGAGGACGACTAGGTGAAGAGACCCAGTACTTC
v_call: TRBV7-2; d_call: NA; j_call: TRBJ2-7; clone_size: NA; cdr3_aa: CASSARRGRYEQYF; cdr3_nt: TGTGCCAGCAGCGCGCGCAGGGGCCGCTACGAGCAGTACTTC
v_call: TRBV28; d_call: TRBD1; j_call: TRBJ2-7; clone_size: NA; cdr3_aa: CAIRGQGFGEQYF; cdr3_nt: TGTGCCATCAGGGGACAGGGTTTTGGCGAGCAGTACTTC
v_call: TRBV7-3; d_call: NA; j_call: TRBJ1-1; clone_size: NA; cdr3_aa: CASSSQGDTEAFF; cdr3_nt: TGTGCCAGCAGCTCACAGGGAGACACTGAAGCTTTCTTT
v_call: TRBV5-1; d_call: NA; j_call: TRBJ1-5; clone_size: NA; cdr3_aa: CASSLTGNDQPQHF; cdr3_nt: TGCGCCAGCAGCTTGACAGGAAACGATCAGCCCCAGCATTTT
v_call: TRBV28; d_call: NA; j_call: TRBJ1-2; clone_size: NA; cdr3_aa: CASSPGSGSGGYGYTF; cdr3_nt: TGTGCCAGCAGTCCGGGTAGCGGCTCCGGGGGCTATGGCTACACCTTC
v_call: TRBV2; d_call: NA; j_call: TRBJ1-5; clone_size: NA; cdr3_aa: CASSEGFTAGQPQHF; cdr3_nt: TGTGCCAGCAGTGAAGGATTTACAGCGGGGCAGCCCCAGCATTTT
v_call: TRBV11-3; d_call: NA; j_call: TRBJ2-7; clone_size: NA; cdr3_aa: CASSPGEHEQYF; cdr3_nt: TGTGCCAGCAGCCCGGGAGAGCACGAGCAGTACTTC
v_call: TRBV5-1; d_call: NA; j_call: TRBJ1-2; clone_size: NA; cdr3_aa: CASSFGGAANYGYTF; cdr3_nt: TGCGCCAGCAGCTTCGGGGGGGCGGCTAACTATGGCTACACCTTC
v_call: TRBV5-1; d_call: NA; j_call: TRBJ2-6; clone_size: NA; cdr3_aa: CASSLGDSGANVLTF; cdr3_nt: TGCGCCAGCAGCTTGGGAGATTCAGGGGCCAACGTCCTGACTTTC
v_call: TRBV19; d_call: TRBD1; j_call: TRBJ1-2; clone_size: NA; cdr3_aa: CASSRTGGWDYGYTF; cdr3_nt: TGTGCCAGTAGTAGGACAGGGGGCTGGGACTATGGCTACACCTTC
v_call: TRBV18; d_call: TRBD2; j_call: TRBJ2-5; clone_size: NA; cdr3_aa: CASSPLSSGGTVETQYF; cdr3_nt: TGTGCCAGCTCACCACTGTCTAGCGGGGGGACCGTAGAGACCCAGTACTTC
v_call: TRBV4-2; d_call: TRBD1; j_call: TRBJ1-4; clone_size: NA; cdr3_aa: CASSQDQTGWEKLFF; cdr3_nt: TGTGCCAGCAGCCAAGACCAGACAGGGTGGGAAAAACTGTTTTTT
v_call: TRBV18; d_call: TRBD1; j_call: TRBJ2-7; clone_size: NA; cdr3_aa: CASSPPSGTGGDEQYF; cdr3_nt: TGTGCCAGCTCACCACCGAGCGGGACAGGGGGCGACGAGCAGTACTTC